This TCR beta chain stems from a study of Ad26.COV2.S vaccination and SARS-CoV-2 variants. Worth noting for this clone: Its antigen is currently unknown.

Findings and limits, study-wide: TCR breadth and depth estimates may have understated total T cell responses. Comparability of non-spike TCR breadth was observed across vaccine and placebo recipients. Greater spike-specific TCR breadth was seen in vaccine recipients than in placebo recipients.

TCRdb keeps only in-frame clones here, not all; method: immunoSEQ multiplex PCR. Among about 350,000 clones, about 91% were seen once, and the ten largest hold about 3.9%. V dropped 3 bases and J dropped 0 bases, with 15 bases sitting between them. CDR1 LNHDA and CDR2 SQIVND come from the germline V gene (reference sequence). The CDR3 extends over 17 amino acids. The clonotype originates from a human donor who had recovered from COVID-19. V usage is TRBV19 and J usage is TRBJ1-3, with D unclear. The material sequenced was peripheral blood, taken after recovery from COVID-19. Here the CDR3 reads CASSISGRSYSGNTIYF. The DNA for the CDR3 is TGTGCCAGTAGTATTTCCGGCCGATCTTACTCTGGAAACACCATATATTTT.